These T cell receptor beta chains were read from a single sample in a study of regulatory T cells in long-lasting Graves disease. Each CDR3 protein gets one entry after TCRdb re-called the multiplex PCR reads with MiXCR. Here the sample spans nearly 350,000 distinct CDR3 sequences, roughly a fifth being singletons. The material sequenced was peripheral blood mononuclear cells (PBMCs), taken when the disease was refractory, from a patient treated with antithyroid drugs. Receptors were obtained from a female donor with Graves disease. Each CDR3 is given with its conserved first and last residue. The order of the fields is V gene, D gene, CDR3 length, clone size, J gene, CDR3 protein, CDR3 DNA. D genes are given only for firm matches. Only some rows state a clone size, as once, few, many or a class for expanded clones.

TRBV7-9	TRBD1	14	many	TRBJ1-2	CASSSSGGAYGYTF	TGTGCCAGCAGCTCGTCAGGGGGTGCCTATGGCTACACCTTC
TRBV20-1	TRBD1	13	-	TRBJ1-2	CSARDRGGRGYTF	TGCAGTGCTAGGGACAGGGGAGGCCGAGGCTACACCTTC
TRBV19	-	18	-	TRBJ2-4	CASSIFLQGGGTKNIQCF	TGTGCCAGTAGTATTTTTCTACAGGGTGGCGGGACCAAAAACATTCAGTGCTTC
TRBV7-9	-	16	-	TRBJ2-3	CASRPLSGPSTDTQYF	TGTGCCAGCAGACCCCTCTCGGGCCCTAGCACAGATACGCAGTATTTT
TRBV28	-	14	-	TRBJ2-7	CATWLGFRVGEQYF	TGTGCCACTTGGTTAGGTTTCAGGGTCGGAGAGCAGTACTTC
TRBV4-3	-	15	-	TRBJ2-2	CASSQETQGTGELFF	TGCGCCAGCAGCCAAGAAACCCAGGGGACCGGGGAGCTGTTTTTT
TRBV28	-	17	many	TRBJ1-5	CASRRDPRIGGNQPQHF	TGTGCCAGCAGGCGGGACCCAAGGATAGGCGGCAATCAGCCCCAGCATTTT
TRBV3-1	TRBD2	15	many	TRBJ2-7	CASSQDWTRRYEQYF	TGTGCCAGCAGCCAAGACTGGACTAGAAGGTACGAGCAGTACTTC
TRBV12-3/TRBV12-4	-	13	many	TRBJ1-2	CASSLSRNYGYTF	TGTGCCAGCAGTTTGAGCAGAAACTATGGCTACACCTTC
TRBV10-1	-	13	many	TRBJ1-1	CASSAGWNTEAFF	TGCGCCAGCAGTGCAGGGTGGAACACTGAAGCTTTCTTT
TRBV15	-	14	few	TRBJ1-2	CATSRGRQGYGYTF	TGTGCCACCAGCAGAGGAAGGCAGGGCTATGGCTACACCTTC
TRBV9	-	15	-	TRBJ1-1	CASSASGTLNTEAFF	TGTGCCAGCAGCGCCTCCGGGACACTGAACACTGAAGCTTTCTTT
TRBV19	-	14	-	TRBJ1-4	CASSIGGAVEKLFF	TGTGCCAGTAGTATTGGAGGGGCCGTGGAAAAACTGTTTTTT
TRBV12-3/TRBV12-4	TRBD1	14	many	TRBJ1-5	CASRGTGLRQPQHF	TGTGCCAGCAGAGGGACAGGCCTCCGTCAGCCCCAGCATTTT
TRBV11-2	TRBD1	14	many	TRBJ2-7	CASSTSGTAYEQYF	TGTGCCAGCAGCACCTCCGGGACAGCGTACGAGCAGTACTTC
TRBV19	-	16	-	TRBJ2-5	CASSPGPGLRGETQYF	TGTGCCAGTAGTCCCGGCCCGGGACTTCGAGGAGAGACCCAGTACTTC
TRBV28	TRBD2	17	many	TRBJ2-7	CASSSFWGSGLSYEQYF	TGTGCCAGCAGTTCCTTTTGGGGTAGCGGGTTATCCTACGAGCAGTACTTC
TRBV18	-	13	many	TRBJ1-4	CASSPSFDEKLFF	TGTGCCAGCTCACCGTCCTTTGATGAAAAACTGTTTTTT
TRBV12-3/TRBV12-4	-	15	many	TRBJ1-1	CASSSRLDRNTEAFF	TGTGCCAGCAGTTCGAGGTTGGACAGGAACACTGAAGCTTTCTTT
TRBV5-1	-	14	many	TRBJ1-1	CASSLVEMNTEAFF	TGCGCCAGCAGCTTGGTCGAGATGAACACTGAAGCTTTCTTT
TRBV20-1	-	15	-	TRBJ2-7	CSAIGILEYLYEQYF	TGCAGTGCTATTGGGATTCTTGAATATCTCTACGAGCAGTACTTC
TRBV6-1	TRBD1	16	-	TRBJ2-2	CASSPLTGAGTGELFF	TGTGCCAGCAGTCCCCTGACAGGGGCCGGGACCGGGGAGCTGTTTTTT
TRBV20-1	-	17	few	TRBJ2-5	CSARGPRQPSGEETQYF	TGCAGTGCTAGAGGACCCAGACAGCCCAGTGGGGAAGAGACCCAGTACTTC
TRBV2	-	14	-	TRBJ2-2	CASDGQANTGELFF	TGTGCCAGCGACGGGCAGGCAAACACCGGGGAGCTGTTTTTT
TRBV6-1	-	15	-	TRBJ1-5	CASSLAVGGNQPQHF	TGTGCCAGCTCCCTCGCCGTCGGGGGAAATCAGCCCCAGCATTTT
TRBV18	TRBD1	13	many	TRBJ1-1	CASSPDRGAEAFF	TGTGCCAGCAGTCCGGACAGGGGGGCTGAAGCTTTCTTT
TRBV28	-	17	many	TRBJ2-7	CASLSPGWGTPSYEQYF	TGTGCCAGTTTATCCCCAGGCTGGGGCACCCCTAGTTACGAGCAGTACTTC
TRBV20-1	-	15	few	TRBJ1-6	CSAKAHGRVRSPLHF	TGCAGTGCTAAAGCCCACGGTAGGGTGCGTTCACCCCTCCACTTT
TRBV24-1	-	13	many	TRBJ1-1	CATSDFWGSEAFF	TGTGCCACCAGTGATTTTTGGGGGAGTGAAGCTTTCTTT
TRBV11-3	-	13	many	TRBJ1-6	CASSSAGSSPLHF	TGTGCCAGCAGCTCGGCAGGGAGTTCACCCCTCCACTTT
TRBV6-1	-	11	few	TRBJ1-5	CATGVGRPQHF	TGTGCCACCGGCGTAGGTAGGCCCCAGCATTTT
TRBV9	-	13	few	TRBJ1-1	CASSVEGRGEAFF	TGTGCCAGCAGCGTAGAAGGTCGGGGTGAAGCTTTCTTT
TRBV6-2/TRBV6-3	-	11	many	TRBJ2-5	CASTSGETQYF	TGTGCCAGCACCAGCGGAGAGACCCAGTACTTC
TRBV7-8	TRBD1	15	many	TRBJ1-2	CASRFSTGANYGYTF	TGTGCCAGCAGGTTTTCGACAGGGGCTAACTATGGCTACACCTTC
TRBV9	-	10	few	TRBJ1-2	CASSHTGYTF	TGTGCCAGCAGCCACACTGGCTACACCTTC
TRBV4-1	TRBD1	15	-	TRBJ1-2	CASSSNPTGIYGYTF	TGCGCCAGCAGCTCCAATCCGACAGGGATCTATGGCTACACCTTC
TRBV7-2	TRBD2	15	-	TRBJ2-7	CASSLGLAAGYEQYF	TGTGCCAGCAGCTTAGGGCTAGCGGCGGGCTACGAGCAGTACTTC
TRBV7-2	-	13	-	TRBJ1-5	CASSLGQKQPQHF	TGTGCCAGCAGCTTAGGACAAAAGCAGCCCCAGCATTTT
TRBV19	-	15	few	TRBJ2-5	CASSMGWLNQETQYF	TGTGCCAGTAGTATGGGATGGTTAAATCAAGAGACCCAGTACTTC
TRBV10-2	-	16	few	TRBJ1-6	CASSESGVTYNSPLHF	TGCGCCAGCAGTGAGTCGGGTGTCACCTATAATTCACCCCTCCACTTT
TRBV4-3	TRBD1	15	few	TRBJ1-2	CASSQAAGGIGGYTF	TGCGCCAGCAGCCAAGCGGCAGGGGGAATTGGCGGCTACACCTTC
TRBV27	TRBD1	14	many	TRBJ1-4	CASSFLGTGEKLFF	TGTGCCAGCAGTTTCCTCGGGACAGGGGAAAAACTGTTTTTT
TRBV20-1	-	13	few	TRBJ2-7	CSARDWTGYEQYF	TGCAGTGCTAGAGATTGGACTGGCTACGAGCAGTACTTC
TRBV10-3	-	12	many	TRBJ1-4	CAISDIGLELFF	TGTGCCATCAGTGATATTGGACTGGAACTGTTTTTT
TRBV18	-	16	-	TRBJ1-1	CASFPRTVQKDTEAFF	TGTGCCAGCTTCCCTCGGACAGTGCAGAAAGACACTGAAGCTTTCTTT